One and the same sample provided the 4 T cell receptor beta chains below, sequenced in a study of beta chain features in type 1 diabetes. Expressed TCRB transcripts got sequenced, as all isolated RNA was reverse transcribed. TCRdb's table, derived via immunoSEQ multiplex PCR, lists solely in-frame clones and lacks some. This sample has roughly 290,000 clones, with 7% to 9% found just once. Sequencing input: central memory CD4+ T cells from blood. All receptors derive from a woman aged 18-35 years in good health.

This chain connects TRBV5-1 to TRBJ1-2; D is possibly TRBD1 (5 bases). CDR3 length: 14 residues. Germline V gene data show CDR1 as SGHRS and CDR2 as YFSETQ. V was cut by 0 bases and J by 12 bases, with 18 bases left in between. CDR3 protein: CASSLDGPRDAHTF. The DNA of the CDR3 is TGCGCCAGCAGCTTGGATGGGCCTCGGGACGCCCACACCTTC. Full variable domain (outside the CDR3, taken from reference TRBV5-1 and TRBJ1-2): KAGVTQTPRYLIKTRGQQVTLSCSPISGHRSVSWYQQTPGQGLQFLFEYFSETQRNKGNFPGRFSGRQFSNSRSEMNVSTLELGDSALYLCASSLDGPRDAHTFGSGTRLTVV.

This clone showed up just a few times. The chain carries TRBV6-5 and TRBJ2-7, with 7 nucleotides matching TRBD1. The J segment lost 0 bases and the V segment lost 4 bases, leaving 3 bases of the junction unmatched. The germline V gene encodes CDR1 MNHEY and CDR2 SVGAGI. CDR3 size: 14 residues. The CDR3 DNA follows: TGTGCCAGCAGTTCCCACAGGGGCTCCTACGAGCAGTACTTC. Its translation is CASSSHRGSYEQYF.

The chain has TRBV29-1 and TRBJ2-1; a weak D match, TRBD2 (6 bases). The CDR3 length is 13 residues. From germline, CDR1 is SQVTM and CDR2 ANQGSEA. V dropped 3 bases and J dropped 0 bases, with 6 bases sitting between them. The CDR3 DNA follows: TGCAGCGTTGACGGGAGCTCCTACAATGAGCAGTTCTTC. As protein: CSVDGSSYNEQFF.

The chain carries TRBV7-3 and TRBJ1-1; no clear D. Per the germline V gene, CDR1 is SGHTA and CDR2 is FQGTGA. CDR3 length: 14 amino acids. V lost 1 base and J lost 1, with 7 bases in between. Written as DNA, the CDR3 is TGTGCCAGCAGCTTAATCAGTCAGAACACTGAAGCTTTCTTT. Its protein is CASSLISQNTEAFF.